Below, 10 T cell receptor beta chains from the same sample are listed, as sequenced in a study of blood T cell repertoires in COVID-19 (dated by TCRdb to 2019 to 2021). The library was prepared using the immunoSEQ multiplex PCR assay. Not all clones reach the TCRdb copy of this immuneACCESS table, which keeps in-frame sequences only. Checked studies attribute under half of the gap to unresolved V genes and leave the rest unexplained. In all, the sample holds 390,000 or so clones, and around 89% of those were seen once. Roughly 6.8% of the sample is in the top ten clones. The source material was peripheral blood. The receptor set was obtained from a man aged 18 to 29 with active or convalescent COVID-19.

J is TRBJ2-1 and V is TRBV6-2 or TRBV6-3; 7 bases align to TRBD2. The CDR3 totals 15 residues. Germline CDR1 reads MNHEY; CDR2 reads SVGEGT. V lost 6 bases, J lost 6 bases, and 11 bases stayed unmatched. The CDR3 bases are TGTGCCAGCAGCCGTGGACTAGGGTATGGCAATGAGCAGTTCTTC. It yields the protein CASSRGLGYGNEQFF.

The chain has TRBV5-1 and TRBJ2-2, with no clear D. Germline V gives CDR1 SGHRS, CDR2 YFSETQ. V gave up 4 bases and J gave up 6 bases, with 13 bases separating them. The CDR3 is made up of 14 amino acids. In nucleotides, the CDR3 is TGCGCCAGCAGCCCCGTAGTTACCCCCGGGGAGCTGTTTTTT. It is translated as CASSPVVTPGELFF.

The chain uses TRBV7-6 and TRBJ2-3, with 13 bases matching TRBD2. Germline lookup yields CDR1 SGHVS and CDR2 FNYEAQ. The trim removed 5 bases at V and 3 bases at J, leaving 8 bases unmatched. The CDR3 sequence is 17 residues long. This CDR3 is CASSKQLAGGSTDTQYF. Written as DNA, the CDR3 is TGTGCCAGCAGCAAGCAACTAGCGGGGGGGAGTACAGATACGCAGTATTTT.

The chain is built from TRBV6-5 and TRBJ1-6; 7 bases align to TRBD1. There are 16 residues in the CDR3. Germline loops: CDR1 MNHEY, CDR2 SVGAGI. V dropped 4 bases and J dropped 4; count of bases not matched to a gene: 7. The CDR3 nucleotides read TGTGCCAGCAGTTCCCGGGGGACAGCATATAATTCACCCCTCCACTTT. Protein: CASSSRGTAYNSPLHF.

On this clone: Germline and junction disagree at one end, which may indicate a read error. V gene TRBV6-2 or TRBV6-3 combines with J gene TRBJ2-6; D is possibly TRBD1 (5 bases). The CDR3 is made up of 18 amino acids. From germline, CDR1 is MNHEY and CDR2 SVGEGT. The CDR3: CASRYPTGGPSGANVLTF. CDR3 DNA sequence: TGTGCCAGCAGATACCCCACAGGCGGTCCCTCTGGGGCCAACGTGCTGACTTTC.

The V and J genes are TRBV15 and TRBJ2-5; 15 bases are a match to TRBD2. The CDR3 has 17 amino acids. With V trimmed by 2 bases and J by 5 bases, 6 bases remained unmatched. Germline assignment: CDR1 LNHNV and CDR2 YYDKDF (reference sequence). The DNA of the CDR3 is TGTGCCACCAGCAGACGTGGACTAGCGGGGGGGCTGGAGACCCAGTACTTC. As protein: CATSRRGLAGGLETQYF.

The chain joins TRBV5-1 to TRBJ2-1; 7 positions match TRBD1. The germline V gene encodes CDR1 SGHRS and CDR2 YFSETQ. The CDR3 contains 14 residues. V shed 3 bases, J shed 9 bases, and the junction held 9 bases outside the gene matches. CDR3 DNA: TGCGCCAGCAGCTCACAGGGGCCCCCCGCTGAGCAGTTCTTC. Translation: CASSSQGPPAEQFF.

This clone came up once. V usage is TRBV5-1 and J usage is TRBJ1-1; 7 bases line up with TRBD1. This CDR3 is built from 14 residues. The germline V gene has CDR1 SGHRS and CDR2 YFSETQ. Germline trimming cut 6 bases from V and 3 bases from J; bases unmatched to any gene: 8. The CDR3 DNA reads as TGCGCCAGCACACTTCAGGGGGTAGACACTGAAGCTTTCTTT. This sequence encodes CASTLQGVDTEAFF.

The chain combines TRBV11-2 with TRBJ2-3; TRBD2 matches at 13 bases. Trimming at V came to 4 bases and at J to 6 bases, leaving 7 bases not matched to a gene. This CDR3 comprises 16 residues. Germline V gene lookup returns CDR1 SGHAT and CDR2 FQNNGV. CDR3 sequence (DNA): TGTGCCAGCAGCTCCCGGACTAGCGGGGGAAGGGATACGCAGTATTTT. Translation: CASSSRTSGGRDTQYF.

The chain links TRBV18 to TRBJ2-1, with 8 bases that match TRBD1. This CDR3 is built from 17 residues. Per the germline V gene, CDR1 is KGHSH and CDR2 is LQKENI. J lost 4 bases, V lost 0 bases, and 8 bases had no gene match. This CDR3 is CASSPPTGANNYNEQFF. The CDR3 bases are TGTGCCAGCTCACCACCGACAGGGGCCAACAATTACAATGAGCAGTTCTTC.